The 30 T cell receptor beta chains below all came from one sample that was sequenced in a study of cytomegalovirus exposure and HLA in healthy donors. The data were produced by immunoSEQ multiplex PCR, yet TCRdb's version contains in-frame clones alone and is incomplete. This sample has 70,000 or so clones, with 91% found just once. The sequencing input was PBMCs. These TCRs come from a man between 18 and 29 years old in good health and CMV-seronegative.

The V gene is TRBV5-1, the J gene TRBJ2-5; 7 bases agree with TRBD1. Germline V gene data show CDR1 as SGHRS and CDR2 as YFSETQ. CDR3 length equals 14 residues. After removal of 3 bases from V and 1 base from J, the junction contained 3 bases not matched to a gene. DNA for the CDR3: TGCGCCAGCAGCTACGGACAGGTCCAAGAGACCCAGTACTTC. This sequence encodes CASSYGQVQETQYF.

This clone showed up just a few times. The V and J genes are TRBV7-3 and TRBJ2-2; 7 bases are a match to TRBD2. The CDR3 extends over 16 amino acids. Germline V gene lookup returns CDR1 SGHTA and CDR2 FQGTGA. V was pared by 5 bases and J by 6 bases, with 12 bases of the junction left unmatched. The CDR3 DNA reads as TGTGCCAGCAGCCAGAAAGCGGGGAGCACCTCCGGGGAGCTGTTTTTT. Its translation is CASSQKAGSTSGELFF.

The J gene is TRBJ2-1, the V gene TRBV28, with 7 bases aligning to TRBD1. Trimming at V came to 3 bases and at J to 4 bases, leaving 9 bases not matched to a gene. The germline V gene encodes CDR1 MDHEN and CDR2 SYDVKM. CDR3 length: 16 residues. CDR3 amino acids: CASSFGLGQTYNEQFF. Written as DNA, the CDR3 is TGTGCCAGCAGTTTTGGATTGGGACAGACTTACAATGAGCAGTTCTTC.

The chain employs TRBV27 and TRBJ2-6; weak D call: TRBD1 (6 bases). Germline CDR1 is MNHEY and CDR2 is SMNVEV (reference sequence). V shed 0 bases and J shed 7 bases, with 13 bases lying between them. The CDR3 runs to 16 residues. The CDR3 nucleotides are TGTGCCAGCAGTTTATCGGGACAACGGGGCGCCAACGTCCTGACTTTC. This gives the protein CASSLSGQRGANVLTF.

This clone was observed a few times. The chain links TRBV6-1 to TRBJ2-3, with 11 bases that match TRBD2. This CDR3 spans 15 amino acids. CDR1 and CDR2 from the germline V gene are MNHNS and SASEGT. V was clipped by 7 bases and J by 2 bases; unmatched bases: 5. This CDR3 is CASTRTSGYTDTQYF. The CDR3 DNA is TGTGCCAGCACTCGGACTAGCGGGTACACAGATACGCAGTATTTT.

The rearrangement links TRBV5-1 to TRBJ2-3; TRBD2 agrees at 10 bases. V was pared by 3 bases and J by 0 bases, with 4 bases of the junction left unmatched. The CDR3 consists of 16 residues. Germline V gives CDR1 SGHRS, CDR2 YFSETQ. CDR3 protein: CASSSLAGASTDTQYF. CDR3 bases: TGCGCCAGCAGCTCCCTAGCGGGGGCAAGCACAGATACGCAGTATTTT.

The chain employs TRBV5-1 and TRBJ2-3, with 7 bases identical to TRBD1. CDR3 length: 23 residues. In germline, CDR1 is SGHRS, CDR2 YFSETQ. The ends lost 4 bases at V and 0 bases at J; junction bases unmatched: 29. CDR3 nucleotides: TGCGCCAGCAGCCCAAGACAGGGCTCCCGACAAGTGGGTATGTTTGGGAGCACAGATACGCAGTATTTT. It is translated as CASSPRQGSRQVGMFGSTDTQYF.

The chain recombines TRBV15 with TRBJ2-5; TRBD2 might be the D (5 bases). Looked up from germline, CDR1 is LNHNV and CDR2 is YYDKDF (reference sequence). The CDR3 has 15 amino acids. Trimming took off 1 base at V and 4 bases at J, with 13 bases between the two ends. Here the CDR3 reads CATSRAPGLRETQYF. In nucleotides, the CDR3 is TGTGCCACCAGCAGAGCCCCTGGACTTCGAGAGACCCAGTACTTC.

The gene calls are TRBV30 and TRBJ2-1; perhaps TRBD1 as D (5 bases). Trimming stripped 6 bases from V and 3 bases from J, with 9 bases between. CDR1 is GTSNPN, CDR2 SVGIG, per germline (reference sequence). The CDR3 covers 12 residues. The CDR3 coding sequence is TGTGCCTGTTCCAGGGTCTACAATGAGCAGTTCTTC. This encodes CACSRVYNEQFF.

The chain uses TRBV29-1 and TRBJ2-2; TRBD1 matches 11 bases. Germline CDR1 is SQVTM and CDR2 is ANQGSEA. Losses at the gene ends were 3 bases for V and 6 bases for J; bases not matched to a gene: 3. The CDR3 runs 14 residues. The CDR3 bases are TGCAGCGTTGAGGGACAGGGGGAGGCCGGGGAGCTGTTTTTT. It encodes CSVEGQGEAGELFF.

The genes are TRBV6-6 and TRBJ2-7; D not certain. The length of the CDR3 is 14 residues. Germline V gene data show CDR1 as MNHNY and CDR2 as SVGAGI (reference sequence). Trimming cost V 4 bases and J 0 bases, with 10 bases left between them. The CDR3 is CASSSPASSYEQYF. The CDR3 DNA reads as TGTGCCAGCAGTTCCCCCGCGAGCTCCTACGAGCAGTACTTC.

The J gene is TRBJ1-1, the V gene TRBV5-1; TRBD1 matches 7 bases. Germline CDR1 SGHRS, CDR2 YFSETQ. Losses at the gene ends were 0 bases for V and 7 bases for J; bases not matched to a gene: 9. This CDR3 comprises 15 residues. CDR3 DNA sequence: TGCGCCAGCAGCTTGGGACAGGGAGAAGGGAGTGAAGCTTTCTTT. Translation gives CASSLGQGEGSEAFF.

The chain joins TRBV9 to TRBJ2-2; D not resolved. Per the germline V gene, CDR1 is SGDLS and CDR2 is YYNGEE. There are 13 residues in the CDR3. Trimming took off 0 bases at V and 4 bases at J, with 4 bases between the two ends. In DNA form, the CDR3 reads TGTGCCAGCAGCGTAGCTAGCACCGGGGAGCTGTTTTTT. Its protein is CASSVASTGELFF.

The genes are TRBV19 and TRBJ2-7, with 7 positions matching TRBD2. V lost 8 bases, J lost 6 bases, and 13 bases stayed unmatched. The CDR3 contains 14 residues. Germline values: CDR1 LNHDA, CDR2 SQIVND (reference sequence). CDR3 coding DNA: TGTGCCAGTTCGCCATTCTCCGGGGGGTTCGAGCAGTACTTC. This sequence encodes CASSPFSGGFEQYF.

The chain uses TRBV5-1 and TRBJ2-4, with 8 bases identical to TRBD1. This CDR3 region has 14 residues. Germline-derived CDR1 and CDR2 are SGHRS and YFSETQ. The V segment lost 5 bases and the J segment 8 bases; nucleotides outside the gene matches: 9. CDR3 residues: CASRKIEGQDIQYF. The CDR3 DNA reads TGCGCCAGCAGGAAGATAGAGGGACAGGACATTCAGTACTTC.

This chain connects TRBV28 to TRBJ1-2; possible D gene TRBD1, 5 bases. The V end lost 1 base, the J end lost 0 bases, and 15 bases lay between the germline ends. CDR3 length equals 17 residues. Germline CDR1 and CDR2: MDHEN and SYDVKM. The CDR3 DNA follows: TGTGCCAGCAGTTTATATGCAGGGACTACCCCTAACTATGGCTACACCTTC. Residues: CASSLYAGTTPNYGYTF.

V and J are TRBV9 and TRBJ2-1; perhaps TRBD2 as D (5 bases). Trimming took 3 bases from V and 8 from J, leaving 18 bases between them. This CDR3 has 15 residues. The germline gives CDR1 SGDLS, CDR2 YYNGEE. CDR3 loop: CASSANVVGSHEQFF. CDR3 DNA: TGTGCCAGCAGCGCGAACGTCGTAGGGAGCCATGAGCAGTTCTTC. The complete variable domain, with remaining parts taken from reference TRBV9 and TRBJ2-1, reads DSGVTQTPKHLITATGQRVTLRCSPRSGDLSVYWYQQSLDQGLQFLIQYYNGEERAKGNILERFSAQQFPDLHSELNLSSLELGDSALYFCASSANVVGSHEQFFGPGTRLTVL.

The J gene is TRBJ2-3, the V gene TRBV28; a weak D match, TRBD2 (6 bases). This CDR3 comprises 17 residues. Germline V gives CDR1 MDHEN, CDR2 SYDVKM. Deletions cut 4 bases from V and 0 bases from J, with 17 bases between. Written as DNA, the CDR3 is TGTGCCAGCAGTTCGGGAATAGGCGGGACTAGCACAGATACGCAGTATTTT. The encoded protein is CASSSGIGGTSTDTQYF.

V is TRBV13 and J is TRBJ2-7; 7 bases line up with TRBD1. The CDR3 runs to 16 residues. The junction had 9 bases not matched to a gene; V was cut back by 4 bases and J by 0 bases. CDR1 PRHDT and CDR2 FYEKMQ come from the germline V gene (reference sequence). The CDR3 protein is CASSSSPGQLSYEQYF. The CDR3 nucleotides are TGTGCCAGCAGCTCTAGTCCGGGACAGCTCTCCTACGAGCAGTACTTC. The full variable domain, with the rest looked up from reference TRBV13 and TRBJ2-7, is AAGVIQSPRHLIKEKRETATLKCYPIPRHDTVYWYQQGPGQDPQFLISFYEKMQSDKGSIPDRFSAQQFSDYHSELNMSSLELGDSALYFCASSSSPGQLSYEQYFGPGTRLTVT.

The count of this clone is one. The rearrangement uses TRBV2 and TRBJ2-7; D may be TRBD2 (6 bases). Germline V gene sequence: CDR1 SNHLY, CDR2 FYNNEI. The CDR3 sequence is 13 residues long. V lost 2 bases and J 2 bases, leaving 7 bases between the germline ends. The CDR3 DNA reads TGTGCCAGCAGTGAAAAGCGGGCCTACGAGCAGTACTTC. It encodes CASSEKRAYEQYF.

This chain links TRBV13 with TRBJ2-1; TRBD1 matches at 9 bases. This CDR3 has 14 amino acids. Germline V gives CDR1 PRHDT, CDR2 FYEKMQ (reference sequence). Germline trimming cut 5 bases from V and 5 bases from J; bases unmatched to any gene: 4. DNA of the CDR3: TGTGCCAGCAGCATCGGGACAGGGCACAATGAGCAGTTCTTC. The encoded protein is CASSIGTGHNEQFF.

This clone was observed once. The chain couples TRBV4-3 to TRBJ2-4, with 10 bases aligning to TRBD1. The CDR3 is made up of 16 amino acids. V trimming: 3 bases; J trimming: 5 bases; junction bases outside the gene matches: 7. Germline CDR1 and CDR2: LGHNA and YSLEER. The chain's CDR3 is CASSHTGQGRQNIQYF. The CDR3 region has the DNA TGCGCCAGCAGCCATACGGGACAGGGGCGGCAAAACATTCAGTACTTC.

The chain combines TRBV7-2 with TRBJ2-2, with D perhaps TRBD2 (5 bases). Germline values: CDR1 SGHTA, CDR2 FQGNSA. With 8 bases removed from V and 4 bases from J, the gap between germline ends came to 14 bases. The CDR3 covers 14 residues. CDR3 region: CASRTPRGTGELFF. The CDR3 bases are TGTGCCAGCCGTACCCCACGGGGCACCGGGGAGCTGTTTTTT.

V gene TRBV28 combines with J gene TRBJ2-1; D unresolved. Trimming left V 2 bases short and J 9 bases short, with 8 bases between. Per the germline V gene, CDR1 is MDHEN and CDR2 is SYDVKM. This CDR3 is built from 12 residues. CDR3 in DNA: TGTGCCAGCAGTTTAGTAGTAAGTGAGCAGTTCTTC. This translates into CASSLVVSEQFF.

CDR3 sequence: CASSPGLAGISEQYF. In nucleotides, the CDR3 is TGTGCCAGCAGCCCGGGACTAGCGGGCATCAGCGAGCAGTACTTC. V is TRBV5-4 and J is TRBJ2-7; 12 positions agree with TRBD2. The CDR3 is made up of 15 amino acids. In germline, CDR1 is SGHNT, CDR2 YYREEE (reference sequence). Losses at the gene ends were 4 bases for V and 6 bases for J; bases not matched to a gene: 8. The full variable domain, in which reference TRBV5-4 and TRBJ2-7 provide the parts outside the CDR3, is ETGVTQSPTHLIKTRGQQVTLRCSSQSGHNTVSWYQQALGQGPQFIFQYYREEENGRGNFPPRFSGLQFPNYSSELNVNALELDDSALYLCASSPGLAGISEQYFGPGTRLTVT.

The V call is TRBV7-9, the J call TRBJ2-2; 10 bases match TRBD2. Germline V lookup: CDR1 SEHNR, CDR2 FQNEAQ (reference sequence). The CDR3 is 16 residues long. The V segment lost 3 bases and the J segment 3 bases; nucleotides outside the gene matches: 4. The CDR3 loop reads CASSFGLAGDTGELFF. The CDR3 DNA follows: TGTGCCAGCAGCTTCGGTCTAGCGGGGGACACCGGGGAGCTGTTTTTT. The full variable domain, in which reference TRBV7-9 and TRBJ2-2 provide the parts outside the CDR3, is DTGVSQNPRHKITKRGQNVTFRCDPISEHNRLYWYRQTLGQGPEFLTYFQNEAQLEKSRLLSDRFSAERPKGSFSTLEIQRTEQGDSAMYLCASSFGLAGDTGELFFGEGSRLTVL.

The V and J genes are TRBV6-6 and TRBJ2-3; 7 positions match TRBD2. Trimming removed 4 bases from V and 2 bases from J; junction bases left unmatched: 9. Germline CDR1 is MNHNY and CDR2 is SVGAGI (reference sequence). The CDR3 loop spans 16 amino acids. The CDR3 DNA reads TGTGCCAGCAGTTGGATGAGCGGGGCCTCCACAGATACGCAGTATTTT. Its protein product is CASSWMSGASTDTQYF.

The CDR3, as DNA: TGCTCGCAGGGTTCGTACACTGAAGCTTTCTTT. Protein product: CSQGSYTEAFF. This chain links TRBV20-1 with TRBJ1-1, with D perhaps TRBD1 (5 bases). This CDR3 contains 11 residues. Germline CDR1 DFQATT, CDR2 SNEGSKA (reference sequence).

CDR3: CASSGTAYNEQFF. CDR3 in DNA: TGTGCCAGCAGCGGGACAGCGTACAATGAGCAGTTCTTC. This chain uses TRBV25-1 with TRBJ2-1; 7 bases align to TRBD1. Trimming at V came to 6 bases and at J to 4 bases, leaving 3 bases not matched to a gene. The V gene's germline CDR1 is MGHDK and CDR2 SYGVNS. This CDR3 has 13 residues.

The rearrangement uses TRBV18 and TRBJ2-7, with a weak D call TRBD2 (6 bases). The V end was cut by 8 bases, the J end by 7 bases, with 21 bases between. Germline V CDR1 and CDR2: KGHSH, LQKENI. The CDR3 totals 14 residues. CDR3 nucleotide sequence: TGTGCCAGCATTTACCATCCGGGACTCGAGGAGCAGTACTTC. It encodes CASIYHPGLEEQYF.